The 16 T cell receptor beta chains reported below all come from one sample, sequenced in a study of T cells expressing NK-cell markers. TCRdb re-called the 5' RACE reads and shows each CDR3 protein once, DNA omitted. Its clone listing holds about 140,000 distinct CDR3 sequences. Sequencing was done on a sample of blood T cells: a sorted CD56 or NKG2C T cell subset, CD4+ or CD8+ T cells, or bulk PBMC T cells (not recorded which). All receptors derive from a man aged 18 to 29 in good health.

The CDR3: CSVEESIPGSEAFF. The chain employs TRBV29-1 and TRBJ1-1; checking the TCRdb D call of TRBD1 is not possible without DNA. The CDR3 is 14 residues long. Germline V gene data show CDR1 as SQVTM and CDR2 as ANQGSEA.

The chain is built from TRBV20-1 and TRBJ1-2; TCRdb picks TRBD1, but there is no DNA to check that call. This CDR3 has 14 amino acids. Germline V gene sequence: CDR1 DFQATT, CDR2 SNEGSKA (reference sequence). The CDR3 here is CSASDVRESHGYTF.

This chain joins TRBV4-1 and TRBJ2-1; the TCRdb call, TRBD1, lacks DNA for checking. Germline CDR1 is MGHRA and CDR2 is YSYEKL. This CDR3 has 13 amino acids. The CDR3 region is CASSGSGRNEQFF.

The chain employs TRBV7-9 and TRBJ2-3; lacking DNA, the TRBD1 call made by TCRdb goes unchecked. Germline loops: CDR1 SEHNR, CDR2 FQNEAQ (reference sequence). CDR3 length: 14 residues. This CDR3 reads CASSFWTETDTQYF.

This sequence joins TRBV11-3 and TRBJ1-1. The CDR3 is 15 residues long. Per germline, CDR1 SGHNT and CDR2 YENEEA. The CDR3 protein is CASSPKGGMNTEAFF.

This chain uses TRBV27 with TRBJ1-6; TCRdb calls TRBD1, which cannot be checked without DNA. Germline V gene lookup returns CDR1 MNHEY and CDR2 SMNVEV (reference sequence). The CDR3 is 16 residues long. This CDR3 is CASSWNQGGMGSPLHF.

V usage is TRBV19 and J usage is TRBJ2-5; TCRdb selects TRBD1, and the lack of DNA leaves this call unchecked. The CDR3 has 17 amino acids. Per germline, CDR1 LNHDA and CDR2 SQIVND (reference sequence). This CDR3 is CASSIDLKGAGQETQYF.

This chain uses TRBV5-1 with TRBJ1-2; the D call from TCRdb, TRBD1, cannot be confirmed without DNA. The CDR3 contains 15 residues. The germline gives CDR1 SGHRS, CDR2 YFSETQ. The CDR3 loop is CASSGGQGNNYGYTF. Combining the CDR3 with reference TRBV5-1 and TRBJ1-2 gives the whole variable domain KAGVTQTPRYLIKTRGQQVTLSCSPISGHRSVSWYQQTPGQGLQFLFEYFSETQRNKGNFPGRFSGRQFSNSRSEMNVSTLELGDSALYLCASSGGQGNNYGYTFGSGTRLTVV.

This rearrangement joins TRBV7-9 to TRBJ1-4. The CDR3 is 12 amino acids. Germline V gene lookup returns CDR1 SEHNR and CDR2 FQNEAQ (reference sequence). The CDR3 sequence is CASSQVIEKLFF.

This sequence joins TRBV5-5 and TRBJ2-1. CDR3 size: 15 residues. In germline, CDR1 is SGHKS, CDR2 YYEKEE (reference sequence). The CDR3 spells CASSLSDSSYNEQFF.

CDR3: CASSLVAGGGSYNEQFF. The V call is TRBV7-2, the J call TRBJ2-1; lacking DNA, the TRBD2 call made by TCRdb goes unchecked. The CDR3 spans 17 residues. CDR1 SGHTA and CDR2 FQGNSA come from the germline V gene. Looking up the rest from reference TRBV7-2 and TRBJ2-1 gives the full variable domain: GAGVSQSPSNKVTEKGKDVELRCDPISGHTALYWYRQSLGQGLEFLIYFQGNSAPDKSGLPSDRFSAERTGGSVSTLTIQRTQQEDSAVYLCASSLVAGGGSYNEQFFGPGTRLTVL.

The V and J genes are TRBV9 and TRBJ2-1. Germline V CDR1 and CDR2: SGDLS, YYNGEE. The length of the CDR3 is 15 residues. CDR3 amino acids: CASSVDGGVRNEQFF.

This chain uses TRBV29-1 with TRBJ2-2; TCRdb proposes TRBD2, but this gene call is untestable without DNA. Germline lookup yields CDR1 SQVTM and CDR2 ANQGSEA. This CDR3 comprises 14 residues. Here the CDR3 reads CSVASGRAPGELFF.

The rearrangement joins TRBV7-9 to TRBJ2-1; the TRBD1 assignment by TCRdb is unverifiable without DNA. The CDR3 consists of 16 residues. Germline V gives CDR1 SEHNR, CDR2 FQNEAQ (reference sequence). This chain's CDR3 is CASSLGDGTGHYEQFF.

The chain uses TRBV12-3 or TRBV12-4 and TRBJ1-1. CDR3 length: 15 amino acids. CDR3 in amino acids: CASSWRARMNTEAFF.

The chain recombines TRBV7-9 with TRBJ2-7; as DNA is missing, the TRBD2 call by TCRdb cannot be tested. The V gene's germline CDR1 is SEHNR and CDR2 FQNEAQ (reference sequence). The CDR3 consists of 14 residues. CDR3 amino acids: CASSYGTSLSEQYF. Based on the CDR3 plus reference TRBV7-9 and TRBJ2-7, the full variable domain is DTGVSQNPRHKITKRGQNVTFRCDPISEHNRLYWYRQTLGQGPEFLTYFQNEAQLEKSRLLSDRFSAERPKGSFSTLEIQRTEQGDSAMYLCASSYGTSLSEQYFGPGTRLTVT.